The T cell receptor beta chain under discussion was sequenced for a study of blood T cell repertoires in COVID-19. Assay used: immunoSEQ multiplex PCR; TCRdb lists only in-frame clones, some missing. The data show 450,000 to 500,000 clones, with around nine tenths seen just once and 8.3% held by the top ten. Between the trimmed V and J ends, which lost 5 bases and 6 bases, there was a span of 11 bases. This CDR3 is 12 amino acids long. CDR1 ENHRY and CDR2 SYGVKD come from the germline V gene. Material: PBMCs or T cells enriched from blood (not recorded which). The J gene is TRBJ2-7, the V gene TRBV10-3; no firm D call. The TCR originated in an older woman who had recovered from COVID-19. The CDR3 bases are TGTGCCATCAGTTCCTCCAGGCGCGAGCAGTACGTC. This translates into CAISSSRREQYV.